The present entry profiles one T cell receptor (beta chain) with its context. The V gene's germline CDR1 is SGHDN and CDR2 FVKESK. Between the trimmed V and J ends, which lost 0 bases and 1 base, there was a span of 15 bases. The CDR3 loop spans 17 amino acids. The data originate from a study of blood T cell repertoires in COVID-19. About the research overall: Nucleic acid was either cDNA or gDNA, and it came from T cells, B-cell-depleted T cells, or PBMCs.

Method: immunoSEQ multiplex PCR; TCRdb's copy keeps in-frame clones and lacks some. The sample consists of tens of thousands of clones, around 84% of them appearing once. This sequence joins TRBV14 and TRBJ1-1, with D maybe TRBD1 (6 bases). The TCR sequence derives from a man aged 50 to 60 with active COVID-19. Sample: peripheral blood. Here the CDR3 reads CASSQDRPGVGNTEAFF. CDR3 bases: TGTGCCAGCAGCCAAGATAGGCCAGGGGTCGGGAACACTGAAGCTTTCTTT.